This T cell receptor beta chain is drawn from a study of blood T cell repertoires in COVID-19. About the study: PBMCs, B-cell-depleted T cells, or T cells provided the cDNA or gDNA that made up the material.

In the authors' methods: Cell counts per sample came from amplifying reference gene primers. Sequencing was performed with immunoSEQ multiplex PCR; in TCRdb, only in-frame clones are kept and a portion is missing. V, J and clone size were drawn from that table, and D and trimming were deduced from the DNA. Of 25,000 to 30,000 clones listed, around 89% were seen once; the top ten hold 2% to 3%. This CDR3 contains 14 residues. Germline values: CDR1 MNHEY, CDR2 SVGEGT. Trimming took 5 bases from V and 3 from J, leaving 14 bases between them. Input material: peripheral blood. This chain joins TRBV6-2 or TRBV6-3 and TRBJ2-7; tentative D call: TRBD2 (5 bases). This clonotype was obtained from a human donor in a cohort sampled during active COVID-19. CDR3 amino acids: CASSRGLEGYEQYF. CDR3 coding DNA: TGTGCCAGCAGTAGAGGGCTAGAAGGCTACGAGCAGTACTTC.